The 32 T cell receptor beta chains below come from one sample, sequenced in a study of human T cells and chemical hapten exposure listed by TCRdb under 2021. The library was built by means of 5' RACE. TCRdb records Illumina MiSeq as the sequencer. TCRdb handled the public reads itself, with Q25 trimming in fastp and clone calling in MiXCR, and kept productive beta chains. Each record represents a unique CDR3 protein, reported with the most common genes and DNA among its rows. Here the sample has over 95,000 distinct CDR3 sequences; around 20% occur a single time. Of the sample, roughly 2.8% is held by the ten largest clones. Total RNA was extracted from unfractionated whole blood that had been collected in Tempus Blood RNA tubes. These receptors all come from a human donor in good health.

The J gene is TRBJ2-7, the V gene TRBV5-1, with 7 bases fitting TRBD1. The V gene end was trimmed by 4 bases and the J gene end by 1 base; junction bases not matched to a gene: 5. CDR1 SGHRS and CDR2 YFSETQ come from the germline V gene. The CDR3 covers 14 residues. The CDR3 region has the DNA TGCGCCAGCAGCGCTCAGGGGGTGTCCTACGAGCAGTACTTC. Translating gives CASSAQGVSYEQYF.

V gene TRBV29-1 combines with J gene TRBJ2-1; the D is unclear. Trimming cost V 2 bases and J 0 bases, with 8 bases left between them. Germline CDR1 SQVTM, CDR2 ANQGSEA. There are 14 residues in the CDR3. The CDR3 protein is CSVEPDFSYNEQFF. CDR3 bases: TGCAGCGTTGAACCAGACTTCTCCTACAATGAGCAGTTCTTC.

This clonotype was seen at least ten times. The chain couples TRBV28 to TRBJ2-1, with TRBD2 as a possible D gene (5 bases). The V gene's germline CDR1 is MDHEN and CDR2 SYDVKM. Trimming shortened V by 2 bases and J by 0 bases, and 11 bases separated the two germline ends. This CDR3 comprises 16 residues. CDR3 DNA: TGTGCCAGCAGTTTAGCTAGCTCAGGCTCCTACAATGAGCAGTTCTTC. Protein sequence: CASSLASSGSYNEQFF.

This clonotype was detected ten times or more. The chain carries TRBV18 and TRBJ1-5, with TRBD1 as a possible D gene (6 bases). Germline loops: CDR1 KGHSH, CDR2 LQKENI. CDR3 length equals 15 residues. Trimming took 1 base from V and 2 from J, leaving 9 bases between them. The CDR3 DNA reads TGTGCCAGCTCACCACAGGGGGGCGGCAATCAGCCCCAGCATTTT. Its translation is CASSPQGGGNQPQHF.

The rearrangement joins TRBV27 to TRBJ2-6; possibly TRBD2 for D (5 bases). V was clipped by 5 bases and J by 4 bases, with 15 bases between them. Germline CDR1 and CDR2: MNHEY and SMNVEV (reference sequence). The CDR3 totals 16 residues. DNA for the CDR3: TGTGCCAGCAGTAAGGACTTAGGTACCGGGGCCAACGTCCTGACTTTC. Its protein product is CASSKDLGTGANVLTF.

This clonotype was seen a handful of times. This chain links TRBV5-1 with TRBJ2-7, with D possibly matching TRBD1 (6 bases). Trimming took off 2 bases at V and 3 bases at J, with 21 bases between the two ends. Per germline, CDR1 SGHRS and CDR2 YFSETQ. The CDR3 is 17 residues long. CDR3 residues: CASSLSYRASSNYEQYF. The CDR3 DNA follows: TGCGCCAGCAGCTTATCTTACAGGGCCTCTAGCAACTACGAGCAGTACTTC. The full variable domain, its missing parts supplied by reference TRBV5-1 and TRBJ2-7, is KAGVTQTPRYLIKTRGQQVTLSCSPISGHRSVSWYQQTPGQGLQFLFEYFSETQRNKGNFPGRFSGRQFSNSRSEMNVSTLELGDSALYLCASSLSYRASSNYEQYFGPGTRLTVT.

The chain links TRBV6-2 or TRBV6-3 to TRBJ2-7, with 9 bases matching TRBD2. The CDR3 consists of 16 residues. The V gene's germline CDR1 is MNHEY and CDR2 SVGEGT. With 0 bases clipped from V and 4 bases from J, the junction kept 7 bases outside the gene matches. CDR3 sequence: CASSYSTVLAGYEQYF. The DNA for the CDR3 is TGTGCCAGCAGTTACTCGACGGTGCTAGCGGGATACGAGCAGTACTTC.

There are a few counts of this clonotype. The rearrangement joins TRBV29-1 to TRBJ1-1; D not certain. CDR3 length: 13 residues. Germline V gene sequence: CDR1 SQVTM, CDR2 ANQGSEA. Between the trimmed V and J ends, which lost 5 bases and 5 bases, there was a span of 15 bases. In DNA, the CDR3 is TGCAGCGTTTTAGGGATGGGAAGGACTGAAGCTTTCTTT. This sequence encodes CSVLGMGRTEAFF.

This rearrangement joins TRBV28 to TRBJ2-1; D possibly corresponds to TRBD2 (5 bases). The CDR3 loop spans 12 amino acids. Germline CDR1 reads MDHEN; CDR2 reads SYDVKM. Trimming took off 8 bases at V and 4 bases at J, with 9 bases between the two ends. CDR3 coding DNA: TGTGCCAGCGCCCCGGGGTACAATGAGCAGTTCTTC. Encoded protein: CASAPGYNEQFF. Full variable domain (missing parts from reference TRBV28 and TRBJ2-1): DVKVTQSSRYLVKRTGEKVFLECVQDMDHENMFWYRQDPGLGLRLIYFSYDVKMKEKGDIPEGYSVSREKKERFSLILESASTNQTSMYLCASAPGYNEQFFGPGTRLTVL.

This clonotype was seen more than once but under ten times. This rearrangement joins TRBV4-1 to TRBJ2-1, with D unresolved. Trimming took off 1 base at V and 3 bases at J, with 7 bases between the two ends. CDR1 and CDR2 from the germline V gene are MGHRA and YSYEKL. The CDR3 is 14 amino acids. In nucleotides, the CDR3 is TGCGCCAGCAGCCAAGTTCATCGCTACAATGAGCAGTTCTTC. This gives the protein CASSQVHRYNEQFF.

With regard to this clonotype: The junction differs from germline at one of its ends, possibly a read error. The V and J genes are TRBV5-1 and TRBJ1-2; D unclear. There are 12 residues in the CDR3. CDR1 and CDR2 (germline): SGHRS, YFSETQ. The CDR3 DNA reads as TGCGCCAGCAGCTTGGATAGGGATGGCGACACCTTC. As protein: CASSLDRDGDTF.

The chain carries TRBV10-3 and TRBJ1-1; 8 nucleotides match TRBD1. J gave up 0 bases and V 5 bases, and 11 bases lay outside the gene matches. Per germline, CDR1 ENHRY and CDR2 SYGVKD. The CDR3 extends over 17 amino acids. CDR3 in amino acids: CAISKAGTGAMNTEAFF. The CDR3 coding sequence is TGTGCCATCAGTAAAGCCGGGACAGGAGCTATGAACACTGAAGCTTTCTTT.

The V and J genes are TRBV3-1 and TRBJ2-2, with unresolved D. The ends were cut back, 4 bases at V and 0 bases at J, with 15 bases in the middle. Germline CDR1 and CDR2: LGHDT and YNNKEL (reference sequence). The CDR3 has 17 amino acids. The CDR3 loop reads CASSPRRPYTNTGELFF. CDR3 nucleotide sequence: TGTGCCAGCAGCCCGAGGCGACCCTATACGAACACCGGGGAGCTGTTTTTT.

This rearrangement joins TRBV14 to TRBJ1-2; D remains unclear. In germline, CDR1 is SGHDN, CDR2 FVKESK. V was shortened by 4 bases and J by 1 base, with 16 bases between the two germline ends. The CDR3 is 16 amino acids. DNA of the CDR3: TGTGCCAGCAGCCCTCCTCTGGGAGTCCTTAACTATGGCTACACCTTC. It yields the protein CASSPPLGVLNYGYTF.

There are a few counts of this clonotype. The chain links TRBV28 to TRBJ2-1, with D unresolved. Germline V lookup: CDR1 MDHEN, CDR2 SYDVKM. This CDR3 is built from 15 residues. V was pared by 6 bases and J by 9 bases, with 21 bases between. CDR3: CASSPRGRLWAEQFF. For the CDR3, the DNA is TGTGCCAGCAGCCCCCGAGGCCGGCTTTGGGCTGAGCAGTTCTTC.

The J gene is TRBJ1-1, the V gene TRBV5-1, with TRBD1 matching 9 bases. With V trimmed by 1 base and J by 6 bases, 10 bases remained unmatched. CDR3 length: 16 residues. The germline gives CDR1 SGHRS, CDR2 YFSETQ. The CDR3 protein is CASSLISGTGSPEAFF. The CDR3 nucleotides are TGCGCCAGCAGCTTGATTTCCGGGACAGGGTCCCCTGAAGCTTTCTTT.

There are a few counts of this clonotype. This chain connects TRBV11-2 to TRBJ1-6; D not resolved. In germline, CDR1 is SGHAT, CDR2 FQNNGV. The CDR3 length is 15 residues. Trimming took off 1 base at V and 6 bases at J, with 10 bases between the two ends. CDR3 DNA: TGTGCCAGCAGCTTAGGATCCGCCACTAATTCACCCCTCCACTTT. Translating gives CASSLGSATNSPLHF.

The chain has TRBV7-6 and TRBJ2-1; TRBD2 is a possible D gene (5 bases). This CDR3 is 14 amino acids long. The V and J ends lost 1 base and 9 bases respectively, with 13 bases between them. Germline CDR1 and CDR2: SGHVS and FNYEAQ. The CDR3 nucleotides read TGTGCCAGCAGCTTAGGGGGTACCCGGGGTGAGCAGTTCTTC. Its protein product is CASSLGGTRGEQFF.

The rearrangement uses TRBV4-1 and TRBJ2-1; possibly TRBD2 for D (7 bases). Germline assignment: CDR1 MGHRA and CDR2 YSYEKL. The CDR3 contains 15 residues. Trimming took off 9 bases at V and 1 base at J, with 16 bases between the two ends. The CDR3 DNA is TGCGCCAGTACAGGGACGGGGGGATCCTACAATGAGCAGTTCTTC. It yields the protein CASTGTGGSYNEQFF.

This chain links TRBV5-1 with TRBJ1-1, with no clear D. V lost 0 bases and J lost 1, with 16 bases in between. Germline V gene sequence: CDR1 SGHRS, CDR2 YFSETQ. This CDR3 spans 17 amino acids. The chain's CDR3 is CASSLDAYAGKNTEAFF. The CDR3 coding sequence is TGCGCCAGCAGCTTGGACGCCTATGCCGGGAAGAACACTGAAGCTTTCTTT.

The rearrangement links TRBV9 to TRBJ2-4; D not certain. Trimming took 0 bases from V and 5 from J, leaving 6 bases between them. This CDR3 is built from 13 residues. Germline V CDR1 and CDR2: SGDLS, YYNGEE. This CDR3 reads CASSVVPENIQYF. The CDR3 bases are TGTGCCAGCAGCGTAGTACCCGAAAACATTCAGTACTTC.

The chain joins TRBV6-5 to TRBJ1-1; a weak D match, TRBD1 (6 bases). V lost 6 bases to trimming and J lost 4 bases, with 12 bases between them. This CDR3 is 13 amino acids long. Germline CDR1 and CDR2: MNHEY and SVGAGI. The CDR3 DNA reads TGTGCCAGCAGCCTCGACAGGATCACTGAAGCTTTCTTT. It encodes CASSLDRITEAFF.

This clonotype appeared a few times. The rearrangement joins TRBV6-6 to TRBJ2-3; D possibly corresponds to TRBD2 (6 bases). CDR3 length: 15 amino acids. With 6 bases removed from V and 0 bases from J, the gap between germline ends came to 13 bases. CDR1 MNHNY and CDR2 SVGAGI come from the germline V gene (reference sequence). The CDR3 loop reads CASRATRSSTDTQYF. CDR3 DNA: TGTGCCAGCAGGGCGACTAGATCTAGCACAGATACGCAGTATTTT.

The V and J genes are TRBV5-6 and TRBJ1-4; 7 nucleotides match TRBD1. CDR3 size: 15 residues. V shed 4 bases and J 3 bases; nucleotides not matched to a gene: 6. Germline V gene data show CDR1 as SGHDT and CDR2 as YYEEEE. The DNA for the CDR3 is TGTGCCAGCAGCGGAGCCGGGACAGCTAATGAAAAACTGTTTTTT. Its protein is CASSGAGTANEKLFF.

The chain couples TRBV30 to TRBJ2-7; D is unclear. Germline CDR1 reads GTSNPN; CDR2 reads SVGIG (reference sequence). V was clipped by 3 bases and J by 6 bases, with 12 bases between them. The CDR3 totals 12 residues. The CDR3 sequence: CAWSRPPREQYF. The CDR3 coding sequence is TGTGCCTGGAGCCGCCCCCCTCGCGAGCAGTACTTC.

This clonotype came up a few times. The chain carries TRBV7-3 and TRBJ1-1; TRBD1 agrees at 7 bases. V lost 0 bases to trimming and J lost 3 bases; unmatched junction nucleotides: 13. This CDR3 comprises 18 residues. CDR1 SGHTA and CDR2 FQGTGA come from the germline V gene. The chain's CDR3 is CASSLTPLFGQGDTEAFF. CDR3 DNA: TGTGCCAGCAGCTTAACGCCGCTTTTTGGGCAGGGGGACACTGAAGCTTTCTTT.

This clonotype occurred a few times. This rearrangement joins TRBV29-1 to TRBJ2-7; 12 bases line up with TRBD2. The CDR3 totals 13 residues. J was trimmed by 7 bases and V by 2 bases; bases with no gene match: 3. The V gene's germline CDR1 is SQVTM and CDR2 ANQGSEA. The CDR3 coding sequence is TGCAGCGTTGAACAGCTAGCGGGGGGGGAGCAGTACTTC. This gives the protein CSVEQLAGGEQYF.

The CDR3 spells CSVEDPQFYGYTF. As DNA, the CDR3 is TGCAGCGTTGAAGATCCTCAGTTCTATGGCTACACCTTC. The V and J genes are TRBV29-1 and TRBJ1-2; no definite D call. The CDR3 covers 13 residues. The germline V and J ends were trimmed by 0 bases and 4 bases, with 9 bases remaining between them. From germline, CDR1 is SQVTM and CDR2 ANQGSEA.

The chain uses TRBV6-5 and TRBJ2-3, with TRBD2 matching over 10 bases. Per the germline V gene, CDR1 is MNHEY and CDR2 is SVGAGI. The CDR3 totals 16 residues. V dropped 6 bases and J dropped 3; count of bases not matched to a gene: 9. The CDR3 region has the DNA TGTGCCAGCAGGCCGGTAGCGGGAGGTTATACAGATACGCAGTATTTT. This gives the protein CASRPVAGGYTDTQYF.

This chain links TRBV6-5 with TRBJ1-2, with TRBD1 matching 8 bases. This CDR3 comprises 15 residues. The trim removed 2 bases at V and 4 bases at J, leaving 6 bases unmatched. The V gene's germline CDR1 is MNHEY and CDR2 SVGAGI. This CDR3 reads CASSYGAGTGYGYTF. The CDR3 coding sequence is TGTGCCAGCAGTTACGGGGCCGGGACAGGCTATGGCTACACCTTC.

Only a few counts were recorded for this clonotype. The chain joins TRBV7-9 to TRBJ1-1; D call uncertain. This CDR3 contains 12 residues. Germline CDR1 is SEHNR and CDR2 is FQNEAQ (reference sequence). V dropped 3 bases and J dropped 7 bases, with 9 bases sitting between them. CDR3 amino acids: CASSFVRDEAFF. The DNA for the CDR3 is TGTGCCAGCAGCTTCGTTAGGGATGAAGCTTTCTTT.

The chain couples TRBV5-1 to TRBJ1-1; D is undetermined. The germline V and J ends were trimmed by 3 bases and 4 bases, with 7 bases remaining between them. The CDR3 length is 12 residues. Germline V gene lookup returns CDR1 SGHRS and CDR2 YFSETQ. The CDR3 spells CASSSDLTEAFF. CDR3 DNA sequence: TGCGCCAGCAGCTCGGACCTCACTGAAGCTTTCTTT.